A selection of T cell receptor beta chains follows, all from one sample in a study of control samples from healthy donors and cancer patients. Here immunoSEQ multiplex PCR was the method, and the copy in TCRdb shows in-frame clones only, minus some. The sample consists of about 140,000 clones, roughly nine tenths of them appearing once. The specimen sequenced was blood. These receptors all stem from a man aged 18-30 years in good health. Each CDR3 is given without its conserved first and last residue. D genes are given only for firm matches.

TRBV27	NA	TRBJ1-3	ASSEGGPSGNTIY
TRBV11-3	NA	TRBJ1-3	ASSLGGTGNTIY
TRBV24-1	TRBD1	TRBJ2-2	ATSATDRGGTGELF
TRBV5-6	TRBD1	TRBJ2-3	ASSLLTGGLYTQY
TRBV28	NA	TRBJ2-2	ASSDTGELF
TRBV3-1/TRBV3-2	TRBD2	TRBJ2-5	ASSQVSGGKETQY
TRBV6-5	TRBD2	TRBJ2-7	ASSLSSGGGYEQY
TRBV7-3	TRBD2	TRBJ2-1	ASSRTSGGDYNEQF
TRBV9	NA	TRBJ1-4	ASSVEGGKLF
TRBV11-3	NA	TRBJ2-1	ASSGPYNEQF
TRBV6-5	NA	TRBJ2-7	ASGAYEQY
TRBV24-1	NA	TRBJ2-1	ATSGAGGGYNEQF
TRBV19	TRBD1	TRBJ1-2	ASSTTGVAYGYT
TRBV5-5	NA	TRBJ1-6	ASSLARTNSPLH
TRBV5-1	NA	TRBJ1-5	ASSPLGTDSNQPQH
TRBV5-4	NA	TRBJ1-6	ASSLAVEGASPLH
TRBV5-1	NA	TRBJ2-5	ASSSRPGAGVLQETQY
TRBV12-5	TRBD1	TRBJ1-3	ASGLVGAGGYGNTIY
TRBV19	NA	TRBJ1-1	ASSHQGTEAF
TRBV5-6	NA	TRBJ1-1	ASSLGRVNTEAF
TRBV4-1	NA	TRBJ1-5	ASSQVDLVSYQPQH
TRBV3-1/TRBV3-2	NA	TRBJ1-1	ASSEQMTNTEAF
TRBV28	TRBD1	TRBJ1-1	ASSSPGTGDTEAF
TRBV7-8	NA	TRBJ2-1	ASSPLGTAYNEQF
TRBV7-2	NA	TRBJ2-7	ASSLDMVYEQY
TRBV18	TRBD2	TRBJ2-1	ASSNSGGSYNEQF
TRBV7-3	TRBD1	TRBJ1-2	ASSPMDRGQSGYT
TRBV19	TRBD1	TRBJ1-4	ASSVTGGAWEKLF
TRBV5-4	NA	TRBJ1-1	ASSPPPGSRSKGEAF
TRBV28	NA	TRBJ1-3	ASSSALGDGNTIY
TRBV6-6	NA	TRBJ2-7	ASSSGTNRQRYEQY
TRBV5-8	NA	TRBJ2-7	ASSPRSPLDEQY
TRBV5-1	NA	TRBJ1-1	ASSLDLGAMNTEAF
TRBV4-2	TRBD1	TRBJ1-1	ASGQGNGEAF
TRBV18	TRBD1	TRBJ2-6	ASSGQGRSGANVLT
TRBV4-2	NA	TRBJ2-3	ASSQSRTDTQY
TRBV4-1	NA	TRBJ1-2	ASSQGGANYGYT
TRBV9	TRBD2	TRBJ2-1	ASSVTSGEYNEQF
TRBV5-1	NA	TRBJ1-2	ASSLAWAAYGYT
TRBV5-1	TRBD1	TRBJ1-2	ASSLEGAYGYT
TRBV6-5	NA	TRBJ1-3	ASQYRGSGNTIY
TRBV18	TRBD2	TRBJ2-1	ASSPRGLAGPLHNEQF
TRBV7-9	NA	TRBJ2-5	ASSSDSWETQY
TRBV7-2	TRBD1	TRBJ1-6	ASSYAPIRGDSPLH
TRBV12-3/TRBV12-4	TRBD2	TRBJ2-5	ASGDYPGTQY
TRBV10-3	NA	TRBJ1-1	APLSAF
TRBV6-5	TRBD1	TRBJ1-1	ASKRTGNTEAF
TRBV5-1	NA	TRBJ2-3	ASSLGLVARGTQY
TRBV11-2	NA	TRBJ1-3	ASSFGRISGNTIY
TRBV7-8	TRBD1	TRBJ1-5	ATIQGHGNQPQH
TRBV5-1	NA	TRBJ2-2	ASSPVIGELF
TRBV28	NA	TRBJ2-7	ASSRPWVYEQY
TRBV19	TRBD2	TRBJ2-1	ASSGLAGNEQF
TRBV18	NA	TRBJ1-1	ASSPYPTGTEAF
TRBV4-1	TRBD1	TRBJ1-1	ASSQVSAGGDEAF